This TCR beta chain originates from a study of blood T cell repertoires in COVID-19. TCRdb's table, derived via immunoSEQ multiplex PCR, lists solely in-frame clones and lacks some. Of fewer than 250,000 clones in the sample, around 82% were seen once. The receptor's source is a man aged 50-59 years with active or convalescent COVID-19. Input material: peripheral blood.

The CDR3 protein is CASSISRNTEAFF. CDR3 DNA sequence: TGTGCCAGTAGTATTAGCAGGAACACTGAAGCTTTCTTT. The chain combines TRBV19 with TRBJ1-1; D unresolved. Looked up from germline, CDR1 is LNHDA and CDR2 is SQIVND (reference sequence). The CDR3 loop spans 13 amino acids. V was shortened by 3 bases and J by 1 base, with 6 bases between the two germline ends.